This TCR beta chain was recovered during a study of a mutant IDH1 vaccine in newly diagnosed glioma. Study overall: Beginning 4-6 weeks after radiotherapy alone, or with temozolomide cycles, vaccination took place. Antecedent treatment encompassed radiotherapy, temozolomide, or their combination; the majority received both.

Study-level findings and limits: Seemingly, pseudoprogression had no relation to changes in the top peripheral T cell clonotypes.

This CDR3 is built from 14 residues. Germline CDR1 reads ENHRY; CDR2 reads SYGVKD. The V and J ends lost 10 bases and 5 bases respectively, with 17 bases between them. Time point: week 5, during vaccination. Every single dose of the vaccine, 300 ug of mutant IDH1 20-mer peptide, came with topical imiquimod. Newly diagnosed WHO grade 3 or 4 IDH1-mutant, ATRX-lost astrocytomas were identified in the donors. Clones were read by immunoSEQ multiplex PCR, and TCRdb kept only the in-frame ones, dropping some. The repertoire holds around 58,000 clones, with about 86% as singletons. Concerning this clone: Antigen specificity is unknown.

The origin of this receptor is a man between 25 and 39 years old with glioma. Material: PBMCs, obtained from a glioma patient whose treatment included an IDH1 peptide vaccine. The chain links TRBV10-3 to TRBJ2-2; D may be TRBD1 or TRBD2 (7 bases each). CDR3 coding DNA: TGTGCCACCGACGCTCAGGGGGGGACCGGGGAGCTGTTTTTT. It encodes CATDAQGGTGELFF.